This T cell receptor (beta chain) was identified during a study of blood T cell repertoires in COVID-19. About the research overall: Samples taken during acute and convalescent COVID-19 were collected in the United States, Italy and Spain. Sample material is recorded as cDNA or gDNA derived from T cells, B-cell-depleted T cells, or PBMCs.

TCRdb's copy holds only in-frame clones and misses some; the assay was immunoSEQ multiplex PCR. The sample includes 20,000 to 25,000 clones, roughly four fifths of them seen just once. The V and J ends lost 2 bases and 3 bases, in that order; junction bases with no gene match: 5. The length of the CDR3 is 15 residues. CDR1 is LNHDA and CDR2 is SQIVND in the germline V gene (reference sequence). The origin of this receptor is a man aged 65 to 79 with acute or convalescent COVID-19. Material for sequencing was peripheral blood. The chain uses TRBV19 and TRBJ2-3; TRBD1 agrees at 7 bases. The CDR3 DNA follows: TGTGCCAGTAGTATAATACAGGGGATTACAGATACGCAGTATTTT. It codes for CASSIIQGITDTQYF. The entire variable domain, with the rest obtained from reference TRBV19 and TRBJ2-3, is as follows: DGGITQSPKYLFRKEGQNVTLSCEQNLNHDAMYWYRQDPGQGLRLIYYSQIVNDFQKGDIAEGYSVSREKKESFPLTVTSAQKNPTAFYLCASSIIQGITDTQYFGPGTRLTVL.